What follows are 24 T cell receptor beta chains derived from one specimen sequenced in a study of cytomegalovirus exposure and HLA in healthy donors. The PCR employed 60 Vbeta primers together with 13 Jbeta primers. Clones were sequenced by immunoSEQ multiplex PCR, and TCRdb holds only the in-frame ones, with some missing. The sample has 70,000 to 80,000 clones; around 80% are singletons. Material for sequencing was PBMCs. The receptor source for this set is a man between 18 and 29 years old in good health and CMV-seronegative.

The chain recombines TRBV10-3 with TRBJ1-1; a possible D gene is TRBD1 (6 bases). The CDR3 runs 14 residues. Trimming left V 6 bases short and J 0 bases short, with 11 bases between. Germline CDR1 reads ENHRY; CDR2 reads SYGVKD. The chain's CDR3 is CAIRTGTLNTEAFF. CDR3 DNA: TGTGCCATCAGGACTGGGACACTGAACACTGAAGCTTTCTTT.

V is TRBV6-6 and J is TRBJ2-2, with D maybe TRBD1 (5 bases). V was shortened by 0 bases and J by 4 bases, with 12 bases between the two germline ends. Per the germline V gene, CDR1 is MNHNY and CDR2 is SVGAGI (reference sequence). The CDR3 sequence is 16 residues long. The CDR3 DNA follows: TGTGCCAGCAGTTACTCGGAAGACAGATCCACCGGGGAGCTGTTTTTT. Protein sequence: CASSYSEDRSTGELFF.

This CDR3 reads CASSQRQGIAEKLFF. In DNA form, the CDR3 reads TGTGCCAGCAGCCAACGTCAGGGCATTGCTGAAAAACTGTTTTTT. The J gene is TRBJ1-4, the V gene TRBV14, with D perhaps matching TRBD1 (5 bases). Per germline, CDR1 SGHDN and CDR2 FVKESK. CDR3 length: 15 residues. Trimming cost V 2 bases and J 7 bases, with 14 bases left between them.

This chain connects TRBV7-2 to TRBJ1-5, with D tentatively TRBD1 (5 bases). The germline V gene encodes CDR1 SGHTA and CDR2 FQGNSA. Trimming cost V 5 bases and J 7 bases, with 21 bases left between them. CDR3 size: 16 residues. The CDR3 loop reads CASSLGGDSLGQPQHF. The CDR3 nucleotides are TGTGCCAGCAGCCTGGGCGGAGACAGCCTTGGGCAGCCCCAGCATTTT.

The chain uses TRBV7-9 and TRBJ1-5; perhaps TRBD1 as D (5 bases). The CDR3 runs 15 residues. Per germline, CDR1 SEHNR and CDR2 FQNEAQ (reference sequence). V lost 5 bases to trimming and J lost 0 bases, with 11 bases between them. For the CDR3, the DNA is TGTGCCAGCAGCCCCTCGGGGGTTAGCAATCAGCCCCAGCATTTT. This encodes CASSPSGVSNQPQHF. Drawing the rest from reference TRBV7-9 and TRBJ1-5, the complete variable domain is DTGVSQNPRHKITKRGQNVTFRCDPISEHNRLYWYRQTLGQGPEFLTYFQNEAQLEKSRLLSDRFSAERPKGSFSTLEIQRTEQGDSAMYLCASSPSGVSNQPQHFGDGTRLSIL.

This rearrangement joins TRBV20-1 to TRBJ2-7; D unresolved. The CDR3 has 11 amino acids. Per the germline V gene, CDR1 is DFQATT and CDR2 is SNEGSKA (reference sequence). V was clipped by 6 bases and J by 3 bases, with 9 bases between them. CDR3 region: CSALERYEQYF. Here the CDR3 DNA reads TGCAGTGCACTGGAGCGCTACGAGCAGTACTTC.

The rearrangement uses TRBV5-4 and TRBJ2-7; D gene uncertain. V was cut by 0 bases and J by 0 bases, with 10 bases left in between. The CDR3 has 15 residues. Per germline, CDR1 SGHNT and CDR2 YYREEE (reference sequence). As DNA, the CDR3 is TGTGCCAGCAGCTTGGGAGGTCAGCTCTCCTACGAGCAGTACTTC. Translation gives CASSLGGQLSYEQYF.

With respect to this clone: Its ends do not fully match the called genes, so a read error is possible. Different DNA sequences within this sample yield the same CDR3. The chain is built from TRBV5-6 and TRBJ1-6, with 9 bases lining up with TRBD1. The V gene's germline CDR1 is SGHDT and CDR2 YYEEEE. The CDR3 totals 15 residues. The CDR3 region has the DNA TGTGCCAGCAGCCCTAGGGACAGGGCTAATTCCCCCCTCCACTTT. Protein product: CASSPRDRANSPLHF.

This clone has a handful of counts. The gene calls are TRBV6-5 and TRBJ2-1; D may be TRBD2 (5 bases). The CDR3 consists of 11 residues. CDR1 is MNHEY and CDR2 is SVGAGI in the germline V gene. V was pared by 4 bases and J by 7 bases, with 5 bases between. CDR3 amino acids: CASSLANEQFF. CDR3 sequence (DNA): TGTGCCAGCAGTTTAGCGAATGAGCAGTTCTTC.

The rearrangement joins TRBV9 to TRBJ1-6; D gene ambiguous. Trimming removed 4 bases at V and 1 base at J, with 9 bases between. The CDR3 extends over 15 amino acids. In germline, CDR1 is SGDLS, CDR2 YYNGEE. CDR3 loop: CASSPTLSYNSPLHF. For the CDR3, the DNA is TGTGCCAGCAGCCCTACGTTGTCCTATAATTCACCCCTCCACTTT.

V and J are TRBV9 and TRBJ2-1; TRBD1 matches 9 bases. The J segment lost 7 bases and the V segment lost 0 bases, leaving 5 bases of the junction unmatched. This CDR3 contains 15 residues. Germline CDR1 reads SGDLS; CDR2 reads YYNGEE. CDR3 sequence: CASSVVGTGWNEQFF. The CDR3 DNA follows: TGTGCCAGCAGCGTAGTCGGGACAGGGTGGAATGAGCAGTTCTTC.

Regarding this clone: The CDR3 does not close with the conserved phenylalanine or tryptophan, likely indicating a read error. The limits of the CDR3 on the DNA are not certain, so only TCRdb's listed CDR3 is given. The CDR3 loop is CASSFDRVLVR. The chain joins TRBV27 to TRBJ1-6; the table gives TRBD1 as D, unverified against the DNA. The CDR3 contains 11 residues when both ends are counted. The germline V gene encodes CDR1 MNHEY and CDR2 SMNVEV (reference sequence).

The chain recombines TRBV6-5 with TRBJ1-5; TRBD1 matches 9 bases. The junction had 4 bases not matched to a gene; V was cut back by 8 bases and J by 5 bases. CDR1 is MNHEY and CDR2 is SVGAGI in the germline V gene. CDR3 length: 13 amino acids. The CDR3 DNA is TGTGCCAGCCGGGACAGGGCTCATCAGCCCCAGCATTTT. Its translation: CASRDRAHQPQHF.

V is TRBV5-4 and J is TRBJ2-7; no clear D. V was trimmed by 4 bases and J by 6 bases, leaving 11 bases between them. The CDR3 is 12 amino acids. Germline loops: CDR1 SGHNT, CDR2 YYREEE (reference sequence). The CDR3 loop reads CASSPEFREQYF. CDR3 coding DNA: TGTGCCAGCAGCCCGGAGTTTCGCGAGCAGTACTTC.

By sample fraction, this clone is medium-sized. J is TRBJ2-2 and V is TRBV6-4, with D possibly matching TRBD2 (6 bases). The CDR3 is made up of 17 amino acids. Trimming removed 3 bases from V and 0 bases from J, with 14 bases in between. CDR1 MRHNA and CDR2 SNTAGT come from the germline V gene. CDR3 DNA sequence: TGTGCCAGCAGTGATATAGCGGAGGCTACGAACACCGGGGAGCTGTTTTTT. Translation gives CASSDIAEATNTGELFF.

V usage is TRBV6-5 and J usage is TRBJ1-6, with TRBD1 identical over 10 bases. J was trimmed by 7 bases and V by 2 bases; bases with no gene match: 5. This CDR3 region has 16 residues. CDR1 and CDR2 (germline): MNHEY, SVGAGI. In nucleotides, the CDR3 is TGTGCCAGCAGTTACCGCCTGGGACAGGGGAATTCACCCCTCCACTTT. Translating it yields CASSYRLGQGNSPLHF.

This chain links TRBV11-3 with TRBJ2-2; 7 bases agree with TRBD2. CDR3 size: 15 residues. The V and J ends lost 3 bases and 3 bases, in that order; junction bases with no gene match: 4. The V gene's germline CDR1 is SGHNT and CDR2 YENEEA. CDR3 sequence: CASSLGGVDTGELFF. CDR3 DNA sequence: TGTGCCAGCAGCTTGGGGGGGGTCGACACCGGGGAGCTGTTTTTT.

The chain links TRBV5-1 to TRBJ2-7, with D maybe TRBD1 (5 bases). There are 13 residues in the CDR3. The germline V gene has CDR1 SGHRS and CDR2 YFSETQ. Trimming took 2 bases from V and 1 from J, leaving 7 bases between them. The CDR3 region has the DNA TGCGCCAGCAGCTTTACAGGATCCTACGAGCAGTACTTC. Residues: CASSFTGSYEQYF. The full variable domain, in which reference TRBV5-1 and TRBJ2-7 provide the parts outside the CDR3, is KAGVTQTPRYLIKTRGQQVTLSCSPISGHRSVSWYQQTPGQGLQFLFEYFSETQRNKGNFPGRFSGRQFSNSRSEMNVSTLELGDSALYLCASSFTGSYEQYFGPGTRLTVT.

V gene TRBV28 combines with J gene TRBJ1-5; D uncertain. The germline CDR1 and CDR2 sequences are MDHEN and SYDVKM. Trimming cost V 11 bases and J 6 bases, with 14 bases left between them. The CDR3 is 12 amino acids. The CDR3 sequence: CASIRVGQPQHF. CDR3 DNA sequence: TGTGCCTCGATCCGGGTAGGTCAGCCCCAGCATTTT. The full variable domain, rest sourced from reference TRBV28 and TRBJ1-5, is DVKVTQSSRYLVKRTGEKVFLECVQDMDHENMFWYRQDPGLGLRLIYFSYDVKMKEKGDIPEGYSVSREKKERFSLILESASTNQTSMYLCASIRVGQPQHFGDGTRLSIL.

The chain is built from TRBV6-5 and TRBJ1-1; the D gene is possibly TRBD1 (5 bases). The germline CDR1 and CDR2 sequences are MNHEY and SVGAGI. V lost 3 bases and J lost 8, with 13 bases in between. This CDR3 comprises 13 residues. Written as DNA, the CDR3 is TGTGCCAGCAGTTATAACCAGGGTGAAGAAGCTTTCTTT. Translating it yields CASSYNQGEEAFF.

The chain couples TRBV18 to TRBJ1-4; 7 nucleotides match TRBD1. After removal of 2 bases from V and 1 base from J, the junction contained 13 bases not matched to a gene. This CDR3 has 19 amino acids. Germline V CDR1 and CDR2: KGHSH, LQKENI. The CDR3 bases are TGTGCCAGCTCACCATTTACAGGGGATCATTTGGGAACTAATGAAAAACTGTTTTTT. It is translated as CASSPFTGDHLGTNEKLFF. Full variable domain (outside the CDR3, taken from reference TRBV18 and TRBJ1-4): NAGVMQNPRHLVRRRGQEARLRCSPMKGHSHVYWYRQLPEEGLKFMVYLQKENIIDESGMPKERFSAEFPKEGPSILRIQQVVRGDSAAYFCASSPFTGDHLGTNEKLFFGSGTQLSVL.

V gene TRBV6-5 combines with J gene TRBJ1-1; no clear D. The ends were cut back, 1 base at V and 3 bases at J, with 9 bases in the middle. The CDR3 contains 14 residues. The germline gives CDR1 MNHEY, CDR2 SVGAGI. The CDR3 nucleotides read TGTGCCAGCAGTTACTACAGTACTGACACTGAAGCTTTCTTT. It specifies CASSYYSTDTEAFF.

This chain connects TRBV14 to TRBJ1-1, with D uncertain. V dropped 1 base and J dropped 11 bases, with 14 bases sitting between them. This CDR3 contains 13 residues. Germline V CDR1 and CDR2: SGHDN, FVKESK. CDR3 in DNA: TGTGCCAGCAGCCAAGTCCTCGGGATGAGCGCTTTCTTT. Translating it yields CASSQVLGMSAFF.

This chain joins TRBV5-1 and TRBJ2-3; a weak D match, TRBD2 (5 bases). Germline CDR1 SGHRS, CDR2 YFSETQ. V was shortened by 4 bases and J by 0 bases, with 15 bases between the two germline ends. The CDR3 is 16 amino acids. DNA for the CDR3: TGCGCCAGCAGCACCGGTGGGGAGACTAGCACAGATACGCAGTATTTT. Amino acid sequence: CASSTGGETSTDTQYF.